A selection of T cell receptor beta chains follows, all from one sample in a study of cytomegalovirus exposure and HLA in healthy donors. This table comes from immunoSEQ multiplex PCR, and its TCRdb copy is limited to in-frame clones, with some not included. The data show around 200,000 clones, with roughly 81% seen just once and 2.5% to 3.5% held by the top ten. The sample was PBMCs. These receptors were collected from a woman aged 25 to 39 in good health and CMV-seropositive. Both conserved end residues are part of each CDR3. The D gene is left open where the match is weak. Clone size, where shown, is once, few, many, or a class for clones that have expanded.

D gene,V gene,clone size,J gene,CDR3 DNA,CDR3 protein
-,TRBV6-5,-,TRBJ1-1,TGTGCCAGCAGTTACACCGGGTCGAACACTGAAGCTTTCTTT,CASSYTGSNTEAFF
TRBD1,TRBV12-5,-,TRBJ2-7,TGTGCTAGTGGGATGGACAGGGTGGGCGAGCAGTACTTC,CASGMDRVGEQYF
TRBD1,TRBV6-6,-,TRBJ2-2,TGTGCCAGCAGCCCTGGACAGGGGGCGACCGGGGAGCTGTTTTTT,CASSPGQGATGELFF
TRBD1,TRBV5-5,few,TRBJ1-1,TGTGCCAGCAGTCTGGACCGGGACAGGACGTACTTT,CASSLDRDRTYF
-,TRBV28,-,TRBJ1-5,TGTGCCAGCAAAGATCGGCAGCCCCAGCATTTT,CASKDRQPQHF
TRBD2,TRBV7-2,-,TRBJ2-3,TGTGCCAGCAGCTCGACTAGCGGGAAAGGTGGAGATACGCAGTATTTT,CASSSTSGKGGDTQYF
TRBD2,TRBV7-9,-,TRBJ2-7,TGTTCCAGCAGCCGACTAGCGGGAACCTACGAGCAGTACTTC,CSSSRLAGTYEQYF
TRBD2,TRBV5-6,-,TRBJ2-7,TGTGCCAGCAGCTCAACTAGCGGAGGGAGCTCCTACGAGCAGTACTTC,CASSSTSGGSSYEQYF
TRBD2,TRBV5-1,-,TRBJ2-7,TGCGCCAGCAGCTTGGAGTCGGGAGGGCCCTACGAGCAGTACTTC,CASSLESGGPYEQYF
TRBD1,TRBV10-1,-,TRBJ1-1,TGCGCCAGCACCCCCGGACAGGGGCGGTACACTGAAGCTTTCTTT,CASTPGQGRYTEAFF
TRBD1,TRBV7-2,-,TRBJ2-7,TGTGCCAGCAGCTTAGCCGGGACAGGGAACGTTTACGAGCAGTACTTC,CASSLAGTGNVYEQYF
-,TRBV19,-,TRBJ1-2,TGTGCCAGTAGTATGTCCTCAGGAGGCTACACCTTC,CASSMSSGGYTF
-,TRBV6-5,few,TRBJ2-5,TGTGCCAGCAGTTCAGACCGATCGGCCGGGGGGACCCAGTACTTC,CASSSDRSAGGTQYF
-,TRBV6-6,few,TRBJ1-6,TGTGCCAGCAGTCGGGGAGGCGGGAATTCACCCCTCCACTTT,CASSRGGGNSPLHF
-,TRBV5-6,few,TRBJ1-5,TGTGCCAGCAGCTTGGGGCGGAATCAGCCCCAGCATTTT,CASSLGRNQPQHF
TRBD1,TRBV5-4,-,TRBJ1-1,TGTGCCAGCAGCTTGGAGGGGGCATGGGAGGCTTTCTTT,CASSLEGAWEAFF
-,TRBV11-1,-,TRBJ1-1,TGTGCCAGCAGCATAGAGAACATGAACACTGAAGCTTTCTTT,CASSIENMNTEAFF
-,TRBV11-3,-,TRBJ2-7,TGTGCCAGCAGCTTGGAATATCCGGGATCAGCCTACGAGCAGTACTTC,CASSLEYPGSAYEQYF
-,TRBV28,-,TRBJ2-7,TGTGCCAGCAGTCTCCTAACCTACGAGCAGTACTTC,CASSLLTYEQYF
TRBD2,TRBV5-4,few,TRBJ2-1,TGTGCCAGCAGCCAAGTCGGGAGGGGAGGTAATGAGCAGTTCTTC,CASSQVGRGGNEQFF
-,TRBV19,-,TRBJ2-7,TGTGCCAGTAGTATGAGCGGCTACGAGCAGTACTTC,CASSMSGYEQYF
-,TRBV20-1,few,TRBJ2-1,TGCAGTGCTAGAGATCTAAATGAGCAGTTCTTC,CSARDLNEQFF
TRBD2,TRBV7-8,-,TRBJ2-5,TGTGCCAGCAGCTTAAGGTCGGGCATGACTAGCGGGAAGGAGACCCAGTACTTC,CASSLRSGMTSGKETQYF
-,TRBV28,-,TRBJ1-1,TGTGCCAGCAGTCTCGACAGGGAAGCTTTCTTT,CASSLDREAFF
TRBD2,TRBV19,-,TRBJ2-1,TGTGCCAGTAGTATTACTACCGGGACTAGCGGGAAGAATGAGCAGTTCTTC,CASSITTGTSGKNEQFF
-,TRBV6-1,few,TRBJ1-5,TGTGCCAGCAGTGAAGCCGAGCGGCAGCCCCAGCATTTT,CASSEAERQPQHF
-,TRBV29-1,few,TRBJ2-7,TGCAGCGTACATTTACAGGGTACAAGGGGACAGCAGTACTTC,CSVHLQGTRGQQYF
TRBD2,TRBV6-1,-,TRBJ2-1,TGTGCCAATGGAGTAGCGGGAGTTTACAATGAGCAGTTCTTC,CANGVAGVYNEQFF
-,TRBV28,-,TRBJ2-2,TGTGCCACCCTCGGGGTTTGGCCCGGGGAGCTGTTTTTT,CATLGVWPGELFF
TRBD2,TRBV28,-,TRBJ2-1,TGTGCCAGCAGTGGGGCGGCTAGCGGGAAGAATGAGCAGTTCTTC,CASSGAASGKNEQFF